This TCR beta chain was retrieved from a study of cytomegalovirus exposure and HLA in healthy donors (dated by TCRdb to about 2017). As for the study more broadly: An earlier analysis of approximately 640 of the donors reported about 250 Gb of sequence data and some 120 million unique TCR beta sequences from roughly 200 million T cells. The study aimed to test whether signatures of past pathogen exposure could be identified by cataloging public T cell receptors. A later analysis re-examined previously published TCR beta repertoires from more than 550 donors and added high-resolution HLA genotyping to investigate patterns of TCR occurrence. About 280 gigabases of sequencing data and roughly 80 million unique TCR sequences made up an early release that covered several hundred HLA-typed donors. All discovery cohort repertoires had been generated on a single sequencing platform. The genetic ancestry cluster associated with self-reported Caucasian donors included 81% of the 300 to 450 genotyped donors. To predict cytomegalovirus infection status, the study combined high-throughput TCR immunosequencing, statistical association of individual TCRs with disease status, and machine learning. An earlier analysis of approximately 630 of the donors applied high-throughput TCR beta sequencing to assess whether each TCR beta V gene segment acted as functional or pseudogenic. A later genetic analysis used genome-wide SNP genotypes for about three fifths of the 666 donors, treating that subset as a discovery cohort. In addition to the first cohort of 650 to 750 subjects, a separate validation cohort of 120 different subjects was used. The number of typed donors differed by locus: roughly 620-630 for A, B, C, DRB1 and DQB1; 522 for DQA1; approximately 610 for DPA1; and about 450 for DPB1. In the later analysis, no new phenotypic data were used to find candidate immune exposures; instead, reliance was placed on TCR beta sequences and their occurrence across donors. On average, approximately 250,000 unique TCR beta nucleotide sequences were sequenced per donor among more than 350 genotyped donors of the cohort, with approximately 18% of those sequences being non-productive. HLA typing covered class I and class II loci at four-digit resolution. Donor age, sex, ethnicity and CMV serostatus were compiled alongside the repertoire data. About five DR-DQ haplotypes were treated as single units for association and clustering because of strong linkage in the cohort. The study used immunosequencing to profile the T cell repertoires of hundreds of subjects and linked those repertoires to cytomegalovirus serostatus. General conclusions and limits of the study: This cohort had only TCR beta chains sequenced, and the lack of alpha or paired-chain data limited which features could be detected. A cluster of highly shared sequence variants was judged likely to represent a technical artifact of the sequencing pipeline. Immune exposure information for the cohort was limited to CMV serostatus. In a later analysis, HLA-associated TCR beta chains showed more clonal expansion and lower generation probabilities than non-associated chains that were equally common. Because counts were too low, seventeen rarely observed V segments, including chromosome 9 orphons, were excluded from the earlier analysis of some 540 of the donors. In a later genetic analysis, fewer N-insertions in productive TCRs were reported among donors in an Asian-associated ancestry cluster than the roughly 700-donor mean. In an earlier analysis of 587 of the donors, most TCR beta V segments appeared in productive rearrangements about 87% or about 30% of the time, broadly matching IMGT annotations. Assigning TCR associations to individual alleles was difficult when HLA alleles, especially DR and DQ, strongly co-occurred. In a later analysis, 15,000 to 20,000 TCR beta sequences were associated with specific HLA alleles at a false discovery rate of 0.05. Most TCR sequences were observed very rarely across donors, whereas some public TCRs were present in many individuals. In a later genetic analysis, a missense DCLRE1C variant was associated with V-gene and J-gene trimming of TCR beta chains, and the association was replicated in an independent cohort. A further reported finding was that TCR beta sequences accurately predicted the HLA-A and HLA-B alleles for most subjects in the first cohort. The 87-base-pair reads could not distinguish some IMGT-functional V segments, including TRBV6-2 and TRBV6-3, so those segments were excluded. Because HLA typing was missing for some donors at each locus, association tests included only the typed subset. In a later analysis, TCR association rates were found to vary across HLA loci, with the most associated TCRs seen for DRB1 alleles and the fewest for HLA-C alleles. The authors suggested that the approach could potentially be generalized to other disease states and immunological phenotypes. Correlated functional status among segregating V segments might reflect linkage disequilibrium, but an unknown experimental factor could not be ruled out. Most CMV-associated TCR beta chains appeared to be HLA-restricted in a later analysis, and the HLA associations seemed to be driven largely by CMV exposure. In a later analysis, several top co-occurrence clusters were reported to appear linked to parvovirus B19, influenza, CMV and Epstein-Barr virus. Roughly uniform sequencing depth across donors was assumed in presence/absence analyses, although this assumption may not hold. In the study, 150 to 200 TCR beta chains were listed as associated with cytomegalovirus. The classifier was reported to diagnose cytomegalovirus status with high specificity and sensitivity in both the original and validation cohorts. A few of the identified cytomegalovirus-associated TCR beta chains were confirmed in vitro to be specific for cytomegalovirus antigens.

CDR3 length: 14 amino acids, cysteine to phenylalanine. Just the 42-base CDR3 DNA is kept, in frame starting at base 1. CDR1 and CDR2 are read off the germline V gene (reference sequence) as LNHDA and SQIVND. Trimming leaves V shorter by 4 bases and J shorter by 4 bases, with the junction holding 3 bases beyond the gene matches. Preparation of the library involved the immunoSEQ multiplex PCR assay. For the multiplex PCR, a mixture combining 60 forward primers for TCR Vbeta segments and 13 reverse primers for TCR Jbeta segments was used. The CDR3 region of rearranged TCR beta genes was amplified from genomic DNA with a multiplex PCR assay. The amplified TCR beta libraries were sequenced on the Illumina HiSeq System as 87-base-pair reads. Concerning the study's data processing: A later analysis tallied 75 million to 85 million unique TCR beta chains across the roughly 610 repertoires, and around 10 million of those chains were shared by two or more donors. A nearest-neighbor algorithm error-corrected the raw reads and collapsed the reads into unique sequences, merging closely related sequences to remove PCR and sequencing errors. To assign V, D and J gene segments, CDR3 sequences were aligned to IMGT reference sequences. Each retained sequence needed at least a six-nucleotide match to both a V gene segment and a J gene segment. A rearrangement was called productive if the CDR3 had no stop codons and remained in frame with V and J, and every other rearrangement was called non-productive. CDR3 was defined according to IMGT convention as the region running from the second conserved V-encoded cysteine to the conserved J-encoded phenylalanine. In an earlier analysis of approximately 500 of the donors, sequences lacking an unambiguous match to a single V gene segment were excluded. In an earlier analysis of approximately 560 of the donors, a V segment was called functional when productive rearrangements were above 56.7%, and segregating when the standard deviation between donors exceeded 5%. A statistical classification framework was developed to diagnose cytomegalovirus status using the catalog of TCR beta chain sequences. In a later analysis, V and J genes were assigned by comparing TCR nucleotide sequences against IMGT/GENE-DB human TR gene sequences. Using the TCRdist pipeline, a later analysis assigned CDR3 sequences along with most-parsimonious VDJ recombination scenarios. In a later analysis, every TCR beta chain was defined by the combination of its CDR3 amino acid sequence and its V-gene family, and reads without a unique V-gene family were dropped. In a later analysis, 450 to 600 highly shared, low-generation-probability nucleotide sequences were removed to address suspected cross-contamination and a sequencing artifact. In a later analysis, a clonal expansion index was calculated for each public chain from normalized within-repertoire ranks of inferred template counts. In a later analysis, generation probabilities were computed with a VDJ recombination model fitted to out-of-frame rearrangements, and the resulting probabilities were checked against IGoR. In a later analysis, hypergeometric tests were used to score TCR-TCR, TCR-HLA and TCR-CMV co-occurrence, with a repertoire-size bias correction applied to TCR pairs. To estimate false discovery rates, a later analysis permuted the HLA or CMV assignments 20 times. In a later analysis, co-occurring TCRs were grouped with DBSCAN, and TCRdist sequence similarity was added when clustering was performed within HLA-allele-positive subsets. Co-occurrence clustering excluded repertoires with fewer than 30,000 or more than 120,000 public chains, plus five with anomalous nucleotide sharing. Entries here come from immuneACCESS through TCRdb and include only in-frame sequences with V and J called. Some clones fail to appear in such tables; in the studies checked, an unresolved V gene covers under half of the shortfall, and the cause of the remainder is unknown. Clone size and V and J calls were adopted from that table, with D and trimming inferred from the DNA. The sample table shows 35,000 to 50,000 clones, and about 70% are seen once. Roughly 4% of the sample lies in the top ten.

The cohort was made up of about 610 healthy bone marrow donors. At the time of sampling, all cohort members were nominally healthy, though unrecorded immune exposures were likely present. The donor was CMV seronegative and was included in the group of around 320 seronegative cohort members. Every donor gave a peripheral blood sample, and the peripheral blood mononuclear cells from that sample were used for TCR beta sequencing. The Qiagen DNeasy Blood Extraction Kit was used to extract genomic DNA from the blood cell samples. Regarding this clone: There is no known antigen for this receptor. No much larger clone exists at a distance of one base, and base qualities are not known. Different DNA sequences within this sample yield the same CDR3.

Sequencing was carried out using PBMCs. The V and J segments used are TRBV19 and TRBJ1-2, with 10 bases matching TRBD1. The source of this sequence is a man aged 40-50 years in good health and CMV-seronegative. The CDR3 reads as follows: CASSRDRGFYGYTF. The sequenced DNA: TGTGCCAGTAGTAGGGACAGGGGATTCTATGGCTACACCTTC. Where the CDR3 stops, the reference TRBV19 and TRBJ1-2 genes take over; the full variable domain is DGGITQSPKYLFRKEGQNVTLSCEQNLNHDAMYWYRQDPGQGLRLIYYSQIVNDFQKGDIAEGYSVSREKKESFPLTVTSAQKNPTAFYLCASSRDRGFYGYTFGSGTRLTVV.